A selection of T cell receptor beta chains follows, all from one sample in a study of vaccination and CD4 T cells after COVID-19. TCRdb itself ran the PCR reads through MiXCR, one entry per CDR3 protein. The data show about 21,000 distinct CDR3 sequences, 70% seen once. No antigen has been identified for these receptors. The sequenced material came from CD4+ T cells from blood, cultured in vitro. The receptors here all came from a human donor who had recovered from COVID-19. The CDR3 runs from the conserved cysteine through the conserved F or W. The D gene is left open where the match is weak. The listing skips clone size in some rows; elsewhere it reads once, few, many or a size class.

V gene: TRBV21-1
J gene: TRBJ2-5
D gene: .
clone size: .
CDR3 DNA: TGTGCCAGCAGCACCTACCGTATCTGCCACAAGACCCAGTACTTC
CDR3 protein: CASSTYRICHKTQYF

V gene: TRBV10-3
J gene: TRBJ1-3
D gene: TRBD1
clone size: .
CDR3 DNA: TGTGCCATCAGTGTGGGACAGGGGTCCACTGGAAACACCATATATTTT
CDR3 protein: CAISVGQGSTGNTIYF

V gene: TRBV28
J gene: TRBJ1-6
D gene: .
clone size: .
CDR3 DNA: TGTGCCAGCATGGCCAGGGTACGGTCACCCCTCCACTTT
CDR3 protein: CASMARVRSPLHF

V gene: TRBV24-1
J gene: TRBJ1-2
D gene: .
clone size: .
CDR3 DNA: TGTGCCACCAGTGATAGTGGAGTGTATGGCTACACCTTC
CDR3 protein: CATSDSGVYGYTF

V gene: TRBV4-2
J gene: TRBJ2-7
D gene: TRBD2
clone size: .
CDR3 DNA: TGTGCCAGCAGCCAAGAGACTAGCGGGCGGTACGAGCAGTACTTC
CDR3 protein: CASSQETSGRYEQYF

V gene: TRBV7-3
J gene: TRBJ1-6
D gene: .
clone size: medium-sized
CDR3 DNA: TGTGCCAGCAGCTTAACGAGGTCGGGGGGAAGATCACCCCTCCACTTT
CDR3 protein: CASSLTRSGGRSPLHF

V gene: TRBV5-1
J gene: TRBJ1-2
D gene: .
clone size: .
CDR3 DNA: TGCGCCAGCAGCTTTGCACAGGCTTACTATGGCTACACCTTC
CDR3 protein: CASSFAQAYYGYTF

V gene: TRBV5-1
J gene: TRBJ1-1
D gene: .
clone size: .
CDR3 DNA: TGCGCCAGCAGCCCTAACTCCGGGACAAACACTGAAGCTTTCTTT
CDR3 protein: CASSPNSGTNTEAFF

V gene: TRBV11-2
J gene: TRBJ1-3
D gene: .
clone size: .
CDR3 DNA: TGTGCCAGCAGTCGACAGCTCGGTGGAAACACCATATATTTT
CDR3 protein: CASSRQLGGNTIYF

V gene: TRBV7-2
J gene: TRBJ2-1
D gene: TRBD2
clone size: .
CDR3 DNA: TGTGCCAGCAGCCGCGGGGGAGCGGGGGACAATGAGCAGTTCTTC
CDR3 protein: CASSRGGAGDNEQFF

V gene: TRBV20-1
J gene: TRBJ1-1
D gene: TRBD1
clone size: .
CDR3 DNA: TGCAGTGCCCAACGGCAGGGGGGCACTGAAGCTTTCTTT
CDR3 protein: CSAQRQGGTEAFF

V gene: TRBV20-1
J gene: TRBJ1-2
D gene: TRBD1
clone size: .
CDR3 DNA: TGCAGTGCCGGGACAGCTAACTATGGCTACACCTTC
CDR3 protein: CSAGTANYGYTF

V gene: TRBV6-1
J gene: TRBJ1-6
D gene: TRBD1
clone size: .
CDR3 DNA: TGTGCCAGCAGTCCTAAACAGGGGGCAGGGTCACCCCTCCACTTT
CDR3 protein: CASSPKQGAGSPLHF

V gene: TRBV7-2
J gene: TRBJ2-4
D gene: .
clone size: .
CDR3 DNA: TGTGCCAGCAGCTTAGATATGGGTGGCATTCAGTACTTC
CDR3 protein: CASSLDMGGIQYF

V gene: TRBV4-3
J gene: TRBJ1-6
D gene: TRBD1
clone size: .
CDR3 DNA: TGCGCCAGCAGCCAAAGACAGGGGAATTCACCCCTCCACTTT
CDR3 protein: CASSQRQGNSPLHF

V gene: TRBV20-1
J gene: TRBJ2-5
D gene: .
clone size: .
CDR3 DNA: TGCAGTGCTAGAGATCGGACAAGGGCCACTGAGACCCAGTACTTC
CDR3 protein: CSARDRTRATETQYF

V gene: TRBV19
J gene: TRBJ1-1
D gene: .
clone size: .
CDR3 DNA: TGTGCCAGTAGTATAAAGGACGGGGCCCGTATAGCTTTCTTT
CDR3 protein: CASSIKDGARIAFF

V gene: TRBV6-1
J gene: TRBJ1-2
D gene: .
clone size: .
CDR3 DNA: TGTGCCAGCAGTGAAAGGGGGGGCAGGGTATCCTATGGCTACACCTTC
CDR3 protein: CASSERGGRVSYGYTF

V gene: TRBV6-1
J gene: TRBJ2-1
D gene: TRBD1
clone size: once
CDR3 DNA: TGTGCCAGCAGCTTCGACAGGGCGGGCAATGAGCAGTTCTTC
CDR3 protein: CASSFDRAGNEQFF

V gene: TRBV6-1
J gene: TRBJ1-1
D gene: .
clone size: large
CDR3 DNA: TGTGCCAGCAGTATCCCAGGAAACACTGAAGCTTTCTTT
CDR3 protein: CASSIPGNTEAFF

V gene: TRBV7-2
J gene: TRBJ2-7
D gene: TRBD2
clone size: few
CDR3 DNA: TGCGCCAGCAGCCAAGAAGGGACTAGTGGCTACGAGCAGTACTTC
CDR3 protein: CASSQEGTSGYEQYF

V gene: TRBV6-5
J gene: TRBJ1-2
D gene: .
clone size: .
CDR3 DNA: TGTGCCAGCAGTTACATGGGGGTCGGGGGCTACACCTTC
CDR3 protein: CASSYMGVGGYTF

V gene: TRBV11-2
J gene: TRBJ2-7
D gene: .
clone size: .
CDR3 DNA: TGTGCCAGCACTCCAAGGGAGACCGCGGACTACGAGCAGTACTTC
CDR3 protein: CASTPRETADYEQYF

V gene: TRBV20-1
J gene: TRBJ2-7
D gene: TRBD2
clone size: .
CDR3 DNA: TGCAGTGCTCCCCAGACTAGCGGGGCCTACGAGCAGTACTTC
CDR3 protein: CSAPQTSGAYEQYF